This TCR beta chain was recovered during a study of identical twins. This clonotype has a count of ten or more. Template switching added a universal primer site, and cDNA bore unique molecular identifiers. TCRdb re-derived calls from the 5' RACE reads in MiXCR, one entry per CDR3 protein. The sample carries 200,000 to 300,000 distinct CDR3 sequences, 6.5% to 9% recorded once. The same data also contributed to another study, on yellow fever vaccine responses in identical twins. In that study: Twins reportedly had a vaccine T cell response that seemed partly convergent, partly personalized.

Sequencing was performed on CD8+ T cells sorted from blood. The receptor's source is a woman aged 18-35 years in good health.

The CDR3 region is CASSPTPGTSGLRISYEQYF. The CDR3 DNA reads as TGTGCCAGCAGTCCCACCCCCGGGACTAGCGGTTTAAGAATCTCCTACGAGCAGTACTTC. The J gene is TRBJ2-7, the V gene TRBV27; 11 nucleotides align to TRBD2. The V segment lost 5 bases and the J segment 0 bases; nucleotides outside the gene matches: 18. The CDR3 consists of 20 residues. CDR1 MNHEY and CDR2 SMNVEV come from the germline V gene (reference sequence).